The rows below give T cell receptor beta chains drawn from one sample of a study of cytomegalovirus exposure and HLA in healthy donors. Data came from immunoSEQ multiplex PCR; TCRdb stores just in-frame clones and leaves some out. The table has more than 130,000 clones, around 77% seen once. The sample taken for sequencing was PBMCs. These receptor sequences come from a woman between 45 and 65 years old in good health and CMV-seronegative. CDR3s include the opening cysteine and the closing phenylalanine or tryptophan.

J	V	CDR3
TRBJ2-7	TRBV7-6	CASTPSGGREQYF
TRBJ1-5	TRBV6-5	CASSSYRANQPQHF
TRBJ2-3	TRBV5-1	CASSRIEETTDTQYF
TRBJ1-3	TRBV15	CATNSGSGNTIYF
TRBJ2-7	TRBV19	CASSDRGATYEQYF
TRBJ2-5	TRBV7-6	CASSSSFAGGIQYF
TRBJ2-1	TRBV2	CASSSRLEQFF
TRBJ1-5	TRBV19	CASKGTGHQPQHF
TRBJ2-3	TRBV28	CASSFHSAGVGTDTQYF
TRBJ1-2	TRBV6-1	CASTGTGYGYTF
TRBJ2-5	TRBV29-1	CSVALTGQKTQYF
TRBJ2-1	TRBV18	CASSRTGTGGMARFF
TRBJ1-1	TRBV28	CAIKRNTEAFF
TRBJ1-1	TRBV2	CASSDPGHPDTEAFF
TRBJ2-5	TRBV7-7	CASSSGGVQETQYF
TRBJ2-7	TRBV5-1	CASSSNPNWRLATSYEQYF
TRBJ2-5	TRBV7-6	CASSSQAYQETQYF
TRBJ2-1	TRBV2	CASSGSQGGEQFF
TRBJ2-7	TRBV10-3	CAITNSGVGDEQYF
TRBJ1-6	TRBV9	CASSTSSGQGALGNSPLHF
TRBJ2-3	TRBV9	CASSVGLAGVTDTQYF
TRBJ2-5	TRBV5-1	CASSLWTGGQETQYF
TRBJ1-5	TRBV27	CASSFSQGRNQPQHF
TRBJ1-2	TRBV19	CASSIGGPGANYGYTF
TRBJ2-7	TRBV7-2	CASSLNSNEQYF
TRBJ2-3	TRBV30	CAWDTGTEGDTQYF
TRBJ2-7	TRBV6-1	CASSVPQVQEQYF
TRBJ2-7	TRBV5-4	CASSLASSYEQYF
TRBJ1-1	TRBV5-1	CASSLPRGTEAFF
TRBJ1-1	TRBV28	CASSLGTPSFF
TRBJ1-4	TRBV11-2	CASSTLLGVGEKLFF
TRBJ2-5	TRBV18	CASSPLQGASETQYF
TRBJ2-7	TRBV2	CASSVHRDWSFSYEQYF
TRBJ1-2	TRBV7-9	CASSSGTGGVLYTF
TRBJ1-6	TRBV7-2	CASSFGQDNSPLHF
TRBJ2-5	TRBV18	CASSPPLAGKETQYF
TRBJ1-4	TRBV19	CASRPRATNEKLFF
TRBJ1-3	TRBV2	CASSETGSGNTIYF
TRBJ2-5	TRBV5-4	CASSLTGYQETQYF
TRBJ2-3	TRBV6-1	CASSEALRGSGGVRDTQYF
TRBJ1-6	TRBV7-8	CASSLVGGTAGLSPLHF
TRBJ2-7	TRBV7-2	CASSLDGAGGSYF
TRBJ1-4	TRBV2	CASNEGGANEKLFF
TRBJ1-2	TRBV7-9	CASSLVQGLNYGYTF
TRBJ2-5	TRBV5-1	CASSLLGGREETQYF
TRBJ1-1	TRBV7-8	CASSLQTGVGTEAFF